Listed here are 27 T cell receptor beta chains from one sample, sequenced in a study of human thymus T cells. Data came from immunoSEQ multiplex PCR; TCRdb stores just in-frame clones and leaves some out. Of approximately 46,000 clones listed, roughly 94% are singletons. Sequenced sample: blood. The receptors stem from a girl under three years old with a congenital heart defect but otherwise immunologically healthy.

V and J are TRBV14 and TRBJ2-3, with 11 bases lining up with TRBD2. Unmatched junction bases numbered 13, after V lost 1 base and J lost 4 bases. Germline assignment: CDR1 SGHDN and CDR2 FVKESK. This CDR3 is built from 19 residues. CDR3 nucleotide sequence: TGTGCCAGCAGCCAAGGGAAACTACTTAGCGGGAGGGCCCCAGATACGCAGTATTTT. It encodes CASSQGKLLSGRAPDTQYF.

The CDR3, as DNA: TGTGCCAGCAGTGAATACAGGGGCGAGCAGTACTTC. It specifies CASSEYRGEQYF. This rearrangement joins TRBV25-1 to TRBJ2-7, with a possible D match to TRBD1 (6 bases). The CDR3 sequence is 12 residues long. V was pared by 0 bases and J by 6 bases, with 6 bases between. In germline, CDR1 is MGHDK, CDR2 SYGVNS.

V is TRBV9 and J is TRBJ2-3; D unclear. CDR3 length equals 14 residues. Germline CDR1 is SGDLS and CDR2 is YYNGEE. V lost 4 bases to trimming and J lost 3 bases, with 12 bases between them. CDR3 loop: CASSPRTVTDTQYF. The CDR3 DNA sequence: TGTGCCAGCAGCCCACGGACGGTGACAGATACGCAGTATTTT.

The CDR3 region has the DNA TGTGCCAGCAGTGAAGCATGGACAGGGAGGAAGACCCAGTACTTC. Residues: CASSEAWTGRKTQYF. The chain carries TRBV6-1 and TRBJ2-5; 8 bases fit TRBD1. Per the germline V gene, CDR1 is MNHNS and CDR2 is SASEGT. J was trimmed by 6 bases and V by 0 bases; bases with no gene match: 6. The CDR3 length is 15 residues.

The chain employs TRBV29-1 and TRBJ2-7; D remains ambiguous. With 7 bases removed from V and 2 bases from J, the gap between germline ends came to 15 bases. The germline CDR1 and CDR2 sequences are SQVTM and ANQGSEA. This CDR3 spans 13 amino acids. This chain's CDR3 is CSGTSHDAYEQYF. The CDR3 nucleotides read TGCAGCGGCACCAGCCATGACGCCTACGAGCAGTACTTC.

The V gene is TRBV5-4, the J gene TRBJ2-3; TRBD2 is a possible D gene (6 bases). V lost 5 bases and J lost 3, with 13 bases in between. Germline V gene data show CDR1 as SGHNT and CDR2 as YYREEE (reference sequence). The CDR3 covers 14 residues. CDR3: CASSPAGLTDTQYF. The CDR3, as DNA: TGTGCCAGCAGTCCGGCGGGACTGACAGATACGCAGTATTTT.

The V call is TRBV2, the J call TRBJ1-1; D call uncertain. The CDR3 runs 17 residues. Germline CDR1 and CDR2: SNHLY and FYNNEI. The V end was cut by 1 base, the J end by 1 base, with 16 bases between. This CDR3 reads CASSEDVWQIKNTEAFF. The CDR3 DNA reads TGTGCCAGCAGTGAAGACGTGTGGCAGATTAAGAACACTGAAGCTTTCTTT. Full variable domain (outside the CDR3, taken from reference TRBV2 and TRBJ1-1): EPEVTQTPSHQVTQMGQEVILRCVPISNHLYFYWYRQILGQKVEFLVSFYNNEISEKSEIFDDQFSVERPDGSNFTLKIRSTKLEDSAMYFCASSEDVWQIKNTEAFFGQGTRLTVV.

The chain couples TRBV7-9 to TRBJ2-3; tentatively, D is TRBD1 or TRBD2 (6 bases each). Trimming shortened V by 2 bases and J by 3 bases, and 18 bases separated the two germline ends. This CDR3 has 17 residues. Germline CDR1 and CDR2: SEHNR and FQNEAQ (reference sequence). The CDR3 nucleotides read TGTGCCAGCAGCTTAAGTTCCGGGGGCGAGAGAACAGATACGCAGTATTTT. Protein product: CASSLSSGGERTDTQYF. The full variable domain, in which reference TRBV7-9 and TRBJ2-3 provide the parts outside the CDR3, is DTGVSQNPRHKITKRGQNVTFRCDPISEHNRLYWYRQTLGQGPEFLTYFQNEAQLEKSRLLSDRFSAERPKGSFSTLEIQRTEQGDSAMYLCASSLSSGGERTDTQYFGPGTRLTVL.

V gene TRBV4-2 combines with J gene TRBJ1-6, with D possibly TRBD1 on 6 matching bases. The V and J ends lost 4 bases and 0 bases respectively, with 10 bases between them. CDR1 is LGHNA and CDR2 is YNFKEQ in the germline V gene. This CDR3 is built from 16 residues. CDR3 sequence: CASSLQGSSYNSPLHF. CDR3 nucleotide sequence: TGTGCCAGCAGCCTACAGGGAAGCTCCTATAATTCACCCCTCCACTTT.

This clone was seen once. CDR3 DNA: TGTGCCAGCAATCCAGGGGGCAGCTATGGCTACACCTTC. This sequence encodes CASNPGGSYGYTF. The rearrangement uses TRBV11-2 and TRBJ1-2; 8 nucleotides align to TRBD1. The J segment lost 4 bases and the V segment lost 7 bases, leaving 5 bases of the junction unmatched. CDR3 length: 13 residues. Germline-derived CDR1 and CDR2 are SGHAT and FQNNGV.

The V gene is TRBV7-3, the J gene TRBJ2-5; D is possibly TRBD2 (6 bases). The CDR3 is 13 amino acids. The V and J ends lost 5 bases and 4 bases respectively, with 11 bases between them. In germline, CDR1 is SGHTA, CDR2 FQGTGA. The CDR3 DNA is TGTGCCAGCAGCCCCGGGGGAGGAGAGACCCAGTACTTC. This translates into CASSPGGGETQYF.

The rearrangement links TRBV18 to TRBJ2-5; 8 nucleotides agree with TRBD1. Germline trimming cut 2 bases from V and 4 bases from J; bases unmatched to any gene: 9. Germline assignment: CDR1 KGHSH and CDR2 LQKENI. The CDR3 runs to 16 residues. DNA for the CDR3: TGTGCCAGCTCACCAAACGCCGGGCAGGGGGCAGAGACCCAGTACTTC. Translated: CASSPNAGQGAETQYF.

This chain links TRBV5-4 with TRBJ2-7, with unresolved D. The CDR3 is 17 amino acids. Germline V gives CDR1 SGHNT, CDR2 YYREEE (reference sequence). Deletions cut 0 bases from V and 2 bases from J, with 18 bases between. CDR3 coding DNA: TGTGCCAGCAGCTTGGCCCCCCGGGCTAATTTACCCTACGAGCAGTACTTC. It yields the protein CASSLAPRANLPYEQYF.

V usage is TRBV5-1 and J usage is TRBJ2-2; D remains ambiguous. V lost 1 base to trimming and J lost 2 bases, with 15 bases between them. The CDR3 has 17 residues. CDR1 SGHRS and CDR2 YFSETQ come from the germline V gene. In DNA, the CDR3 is TGCGCCAGCAGCTTGCCCCTTTGGACCCTCAACACCGGGGAGCTGTTTTTT. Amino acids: CASSLPLWTLNTGELFF.

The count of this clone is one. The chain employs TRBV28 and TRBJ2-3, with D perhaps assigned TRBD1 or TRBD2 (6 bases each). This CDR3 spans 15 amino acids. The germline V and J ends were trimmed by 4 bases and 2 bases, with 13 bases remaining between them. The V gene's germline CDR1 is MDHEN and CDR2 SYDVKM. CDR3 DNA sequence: TGTGCCAGCAGTTCCGAGGGGGGCTACACAGATACGCAGTATTTT. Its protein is CASSSEGGYTDTQYF.

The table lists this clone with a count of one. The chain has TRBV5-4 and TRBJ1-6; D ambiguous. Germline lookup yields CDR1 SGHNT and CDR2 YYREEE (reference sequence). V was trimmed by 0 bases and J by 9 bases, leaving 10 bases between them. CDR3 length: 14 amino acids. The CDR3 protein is CASSLEGVGSPLHF. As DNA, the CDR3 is TGTGCCAGCAGCTTGGAGGGCGTAGGTTCACCCCTCCACTTT.

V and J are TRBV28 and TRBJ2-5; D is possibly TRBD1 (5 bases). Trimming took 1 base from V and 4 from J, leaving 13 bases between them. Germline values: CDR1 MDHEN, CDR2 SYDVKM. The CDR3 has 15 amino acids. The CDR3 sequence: CASSLFAGSGETQYF. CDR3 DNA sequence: TGTGCCAGCAGTTTATTTGCAGGGTCGGGAGAGACCCAGTACTTC.

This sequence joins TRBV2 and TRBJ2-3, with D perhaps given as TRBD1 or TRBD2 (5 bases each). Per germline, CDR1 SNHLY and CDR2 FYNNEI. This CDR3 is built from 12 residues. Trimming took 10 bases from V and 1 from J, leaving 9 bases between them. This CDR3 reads CATGTGTDTQYF. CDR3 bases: TGTGCCACCGGGACGGGCACAGATACGCAGTATTTT.

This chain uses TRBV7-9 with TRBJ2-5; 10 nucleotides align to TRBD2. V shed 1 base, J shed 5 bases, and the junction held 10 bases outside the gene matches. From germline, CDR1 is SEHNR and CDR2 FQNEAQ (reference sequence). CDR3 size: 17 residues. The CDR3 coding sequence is TGTGCCAGCAGCTTAGGGGCGAGCGGGAGGGCCGGGGAGACCCAGTACTTC. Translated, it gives CASSLGASGRAGETQYF.

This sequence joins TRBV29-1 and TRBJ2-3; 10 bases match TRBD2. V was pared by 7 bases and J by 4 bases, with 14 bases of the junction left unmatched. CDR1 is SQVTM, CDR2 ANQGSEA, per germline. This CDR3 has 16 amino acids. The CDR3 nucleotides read TGCAGCGCGGCGCTTTATCTAGCGGGAGTAGCAGATACGCAGTATTTT. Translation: CSAALYLAGVADTQYF.

The CDR3 DNA sequence: TGTGCCAGTAGTATAGATTCAGGGGGTCGCGGACCCTACAATGAGCAGTTCTTC. This translates into CASSIDSGGRGPYNEQFF. The chain couples TRBV19 to TRBJ2-1; TRBD1 aligns across 7 bases. V lost 0 bases to trimming and J lost 2 bases; unmatched junction nucleotides: 10. The CDR3 length is 18 residues. Germline V CDR1 and CDR2: LNHDA, SQIVND (reference sequence).

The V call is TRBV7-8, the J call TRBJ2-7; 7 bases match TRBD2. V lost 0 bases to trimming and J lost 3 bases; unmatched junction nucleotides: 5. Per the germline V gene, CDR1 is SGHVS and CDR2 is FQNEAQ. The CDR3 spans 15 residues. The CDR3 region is CASSLAAGVHYEQYF. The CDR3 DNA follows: TGTGCCAGCAGCTTAGCGGCGGGAGTCCACTACGAGCAGTACTTC.

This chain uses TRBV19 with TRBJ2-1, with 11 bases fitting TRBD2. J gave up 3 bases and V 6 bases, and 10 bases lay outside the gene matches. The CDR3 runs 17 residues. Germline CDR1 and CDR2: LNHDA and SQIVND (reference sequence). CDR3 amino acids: CASSKFGTSGVYNEQFF. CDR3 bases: TGTGCCAGTAGCAAATTCGGGACTAGCGGAGTCTACAATGAGCAGTTCTTC.

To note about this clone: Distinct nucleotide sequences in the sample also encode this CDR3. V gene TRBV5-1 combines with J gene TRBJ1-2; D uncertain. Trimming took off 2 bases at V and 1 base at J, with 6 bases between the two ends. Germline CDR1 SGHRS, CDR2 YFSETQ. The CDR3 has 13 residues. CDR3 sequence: CASSLGSNYGYTF. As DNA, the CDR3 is TGCGCCAGCAGCTTAGGGAGTAACTATGGCTACACCTTC.

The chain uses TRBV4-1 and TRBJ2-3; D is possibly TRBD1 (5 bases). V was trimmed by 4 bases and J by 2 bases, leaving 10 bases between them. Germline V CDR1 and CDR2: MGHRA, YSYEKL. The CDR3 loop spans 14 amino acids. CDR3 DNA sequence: TGCGCCAGCAGCCGGGGCGCCGACACAGATACGCAGTATTTT. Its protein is CASSRGADTDTQYF.

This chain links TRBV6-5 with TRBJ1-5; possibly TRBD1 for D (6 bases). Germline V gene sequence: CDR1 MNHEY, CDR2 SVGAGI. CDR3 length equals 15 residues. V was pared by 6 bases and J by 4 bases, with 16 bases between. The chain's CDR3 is CASSSTGFGNQPQHF. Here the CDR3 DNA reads TGTGCCAGCAGCTCCACAGGGTTCGGGAATCAGCCCCAGCATTTT.

For the CDR3, the DNA is TGCGCCAGCAGCTTGGAGTATGGCGGGCCTAGAGGAGAGACCCAGTACTTC. Translating it yields CASSLEYGGPRGETQYF. J is TRBJ2-5 and V is TRBV5-1, with a possible D match to TRBD2 (5 bases). Germline CDR1 is SGHRS and CDR2 is YFSETQ. The ends were cut back, 0 bases at V and 4 bases at J, with 19 bases in the middle. CDR3 length: 17 residues.